These 23 T cell receptor beta chains were all obtained from the same sample, sequenced in a study of beta chain features in type 1 diabetes (dated by TCRdb to between 2017 and 2018). The library was made by the immunoSEQ multiplex PCR assay. The entire amount of isolated RNA was reverse transcribed using the High Capacity cDNA Reverse Transcription Kit, so the sequenced TCRB transcripts were expressed ones. The table comes from immuneACCESS by way of TCRdb, which keeps in-frame sequences with V and J called. Part of the clones is missing from these tables; in studies checked, under half for an unresolved V gene and the rest for unknown reasons. The sample has over 150,000 clones on record, about 7.8% of them singletons. Clones ranked in the top ten supply approximately 0.85% of the sample. These receptors' antigens are unknown. Points the paper makes about the study in general: Type 1 diabetes patients showed a moderate but significant shortening of TCRB CDR3 length in all four CD4+ subsets.

The sample was central memory CD4+ T cells from blood. The receptors derive from a woman between 40 and 55 years old with type 1 diabetes.

The chain combines TRBV13 with TRBJ1-1, with D possibly TRBD1 on 6 matching bases. V was shortened by 5 bases and J by 1 base, with 14 bases between the two germline ends. The CDR3 extends over 15 amino acids. The germline CDR1 and CDR2 sequences are PRHDT and FYEKMQ (reference sequence). The CDR3 DNA follows: TGTGCCAGCAGCCCCTATGGGGGCGAGAACACTGAAGCTTTCTTT. It encodes CASSPYGGENTEAFF.

The chain couples TRBV5-1 to TRBJ1-1; TRBD1 matches 8 bases. Per germline, CDR1 SGHRS and CDR2 YFSETQ. CDR3 length equals 14 residues. V gave up 4 bases and J gave up 1 base; unmatched junction bases: 3. The CDR3 nucleotides read TGCGCCAGCAGCGCCGGGACAGGGAACACTGAAGCTTTCTTT. Translated: CASSAGTGNTEAFF. The whole variable domain, remainder taken from reference TRBV5-1 and TRBJ1-1, is KAGVTQTPRYLIKTRGQQVTLSCSPISGHRSVSWYQQTPGQGLQFLFEYFSETQRNKGNFPGRFSGRQFSNSRSEMNVSTLELGDSALYLCASSAGTGNTEAFFGQGTRLTVV.

CDR3 region: CASSLGQGPYGYTF. As DNA, the CDR3 is TGTGCCAGCAGCTTAGGACAGGGACCCTATGGCTACACCTTC. The chain links TRBV7-9 to TRBJ1-2; 7 nucleotides agree with TRBD1. V was pared by 1 base and J by 4 bases, with 3 bases of the junction left unmatched. Germline CDR1 SEHNR, CDR2 FQNEAQ (reference sequence). This CDR3 contains 14 residues.

The table lists this clone with a few counts. The rearrangement uses TRBV19 and TRBJ1-2; TRBD1 aligns across 7 bases. The CDR3 covers 14 residues. Germline lookup yields CDR1 LNHDA and CDR2 SQIVND (reference sequence). V was clipped by 7 bases and J by 6 bases; unmatched bases: 11. Written as DNA, the CDR3 is TGTGCCAGTACGATTTACGGAGGGACAGATGGCTACACCTTC. It translates to CASTIYGGTDGYTF.

The chain joins TRBV5-4 to TRBJ2-3, with TRBD1 as a possible D gene (6 bases). The V gene's germline CDR1 is SGHNT and CDR2 YYREEE (reference sequence). V shed 3 bases and J shed 1 base, with 21 bases lying between them. The CDR3 is 18 residues long. CDR3 residues: CASSSTLGGRGRTDTQYF. The CDR3 nucleotides are TGTGCCAGCAGCTCTACCCTTGGGGGCAGAGGCCGCACAGATACGCAGTATTTT.

The chain recombines TRBV28 with TRBJ1-6; D uncertain. Per germline, CDR1 MDHEN and CDR2 SYDVKM. With 8 bases removed from V and 6 bases from J, the gap between germline ends came to 11 bases. The CDR3 loop spans 13 amino acids. The CDR3 DNA sequence: TGTGCCAGCTTAGTAAAGCCTAATTCACCCCTCCACTTT. This gives the protein CASLVKPNSPLHF. Together with reference TRBV28 and TRBJ1-6, the CDR3 gives the full variable domain: DVKVTQSSRYLVKRTGEKVFLECVQDMDHENMFWYRQDPGLGLRLIYFSYDVKMKEKGDIPEGYSVSREKKERFSLILESASTNQTSMYLCASLVKPNSPLHFGNGTRLTVT.

This clone came up a few times. This chain uses TRBV27 with TRBJ2-5, with TRBD1 matching 7 bases. This CDR3 is built from 15 residues. Germline V gives CDR1 MNHEY, CDR2 SMNVEV (reference sequence). V was pared by 3 bases and J by 4 bases, with 8 bases of the junction left unmatched. The CDR3, as DNA: TGTGCCAGCAGTTTGGGGGACAGAGCCCGAGAGACCCAGTACTTC. Translating gives CASSLGDRARETQYF.

This clone was detected only a few times. V and J are TRBV5-1 and TRBJ2-7; 9 bases agree with TRBD1. CDR1 is SGHRS, CDR2 YFSETQ, per germline. This CDR3 has 15 amino acids. The V gene end was trimmed by 1 base and the J gene end by 0 bases; junction bases not matched to a gene: 2. The CDR3 reads CASSLLQGASYEQYF. CDR3 bases: TGCGCCAGCAGCTTGCTACAGGGGGCCTCCTACGAGCAGTACTTC. The complete variable domain, with remaining parts taken from reference TRBV5-1 and TRBJ2-7, reads KAGVTQTPRYLIKTRGQQVTLSCSPISGHRSVSWYQQTPGQGLQFLFEYFSETQRNKGNFPGRFSGRQFSNSRSEMNVSTLELGDSALYLCASSLLQGASYEQYFGPGTRLTVT.

This clone was recorded a few times. The chain employs TRBV28 and TRBJ2-3, with 9 positions matching TRBD1. The CDR3 is made up of 15 amino acids. V was pared by 0 bases and J by 3 bases, with 1 base of the junction left unmatched. Germline CDR1 reads MDHEN; CDR2 reads SYDVKM. CDR3 sequence (DNA): TGTGCCAGCAGTTTATGGACAGGGGGGACAGATACGCAGTATTTT. Protein sequence: CASSLWTGGTDTQYF.

V and J are TRBV9 and TRBJ2-3, with 7 positions matching TRBD1. V gave up 4 bases and J gave up 10 bases; unmatched junction bases: 6. CDR3 size: 12 residues. Per germline, CDR1 SGDLS and CDR2 YYNGEE. CDR3 nucleotide sequence: TGTGCCAGCAGCCCCCGGGACAGAGCGCAGTATTTT. The encoded protein is CASSPRDRAQYF.

The chain uses TRBV13 and TRBJ2-7, with 11 bases aligning to TRBD1. The CDR3 runs 15 residues. V shed 5 bases and J 4 bases; nucleotides not matched to a gene: 7. CDR1 PRHDT and CDR2 FYEKMQ come from the germline V gene (reference sequence). The CDR3 here is CASSHPGQGVYEQYF. The DNA of the CDR3 is TGTGCCAGCAGCCACCCGGGACAGGGGGTTTACGAGCAGTACTTC.

This rearrangement joins TRBV6-5 to TRBJ1-6; D remains ambiguous. The CDR3 runs 16 residues. Germline CDR1 reads MNHEY; CDR2 reads SVGAGI. Trimming cost V 0 bases and J 8 bases, with 14 bases left between them. CDR3 coding DNA: TGTGCCAGCAGTTACTCGAGGGTCGTCGGGGATTCACCCCTCCACTTT. This codes for CASSYSRVVGDSPLHF.

CDR3 coding DNA: TGTGCCAGCGGGGACAGAAAATCCTACGAGCAGTACTTC. Amino acids: CASGDRKSYEQYF. The rearrangement joins TRBV7-9 to TRBJ2-7; TRBD1 agrees at 7 bases. J gave up 1 base and V 8 bases, and 5 bases lay outside the gene matches. Looked up from germline, CDR1 is SEHNR and CDR2 is FQNEAQ (reference sequence). CDR3 length: 13 residues.

In this sample, this clone turned up many times. J is TRBJ2-1 and V is TRBV15; D is perhaps TRBD1 (5 bases). Germline V gene data show CDR1 as LNHNV and CDR2 as YYDKDF (reference sequence). The ends were cut back, 5 bases at V and 8 bases at J, with 10 bases in the middle. CDR3 length equals 12 residues. The CDR3 is CATSSQGDEQFF. In DNA, the CDR3 is TGTGCCACCAGCTCCCAGGGCGATGAGCAGTTCTTC.

The CDR3 region has the DNA TGTGCCAGCAGCTTAAGTCCTCCGGGGGGGGCCTGGGGCAATGAGCAGTTCTTC. Its translation is CASSLSPPGGAWGNEQFF. The rearrangement uses TRBV7-3 and TRBJ2-1; 8 bases are shared with TRBD2. V was pared by 1 base and J by 6 bases, with 14 bases of the junction left unmatched. The CDR3 covers 18 residues. Germline CDR1 SGHTA, CDR2 FQGTGA.

V gene TRBV7-2 combines with J gene TRBJ2-1; 9 bases match TRBD1. Germline V gives CDR1 SGHTA, CDR2 FQGNSA. The CDR3 contains 13 residues. Trimming at V came to 5 bases and at J to 15 bases, leaving 11 bases not matched to a gene. The CDR3 sequence: CASSAITGGDRFF. Here the CDR3 DNA reads TGTGCCAGCAGCGCCATCACAGGGGGCGATCGGTTCTTC.

As to this clone: Other DNA sequences within the sample encode an identical CDR3. V is TRBV7-3 and J is TRBJ2-1; D may be TRBD2 (6 bases). Per germline, CDR1 SGHTA and CDR2 FQGTGA. V lost 3 bases, J lost 0 bases, and 6 bases lay in between. CDR3 length: 14 amino acids. The CDR3: CASSFSGSYNEQFF. CDR3 in DNA: TGTGCCAGCAGCTTTAGCGGCTCCTACAATGAGCAGTTCTTC.

The rearrangement uses TRBV18 and TRBJ2-2, with TRBD2 identical over 11 bases. CDR1 KGHSH and CDR2 LQKENI come from the germline V gene. Losses at the gene ends were 5 bases for V and 4 bases for J; bases not matched to a gene: 3. The length of the CDR3 is 15 residues. CDR3: CASSRGTSGTGELFF. The CDR3 DNA reads TGTGCCAGCTCAAGGGGGACTAGCGGCACCGGGGAGCTGTTTTTT.

In its sample, this clone was seen a few times. V gene TRBV7-8 combines with J gene TRBJ2-1, with 10 positions matching TRBD2. The CDR3 consists of 16 residues. Germline CDR1 reads SGHVS; CDR2 reads FQNEAQ. J lost 3 bases, V lost 1 base, and 3 bases had no gene match. As DNA, the CDR3 is TGTGCCAGCAGCTTAGTCGCTAGCGGGAGCTACAATGAGCAGTTCTTC. This gives the protein CASSLVASGSYNEQFF.

This clone was seen a handful of times. This rearrangement joins TRBV6-5 to TRBJ1-5; possible D gene TRBD1, 5 bases. Germline V gene sequence: CDR1 MNHEY, CDR2 SVGAGI. Trimming took off 6 bases at V and 0 bases at J, with 15 bases between the two ends. This CDR3 is 16 amino acids long. The CDR3 DNA is TGTGCCAGCAGCTACGTAACAGGCTATAGCAATCAGCCCCAGCATTTT. Its translation: CASSYVTGYSNQPQHF.

The V gene is TRBV5-6, the J gene TRBJ2-7; TRBD1 is a possible D gene (5 bases). CDR1 and CDR2 (germline): SGHDT, YYEEEE. The CDR3 runs 12 residues. Deletions cut 7 bases from V and 6 bases from J, with 14 bases between. The CDR3 nucleotides read TGTGCCAGCTCACGGTGGGGCTTCGAGCAGTACTTC. Translation: CASSRWGFEQYF.

This clone came up a few times. The genes are TRBV5-4 and TRBJ2-7; D may be TRBD1 (6 bases). The CDR3 length is 14 residues. CDR1 is SGHNT and CDR2 is YYREEE in the germline V gene (reference sequence). Trimming took 3 bases from V and 9 from J, leaving 19 bases between them. CDR3 sequence: CASSSRDTGLGQYF. In DNA, the CDR3 is TGTGCCAGCAGCTCCCGGGACACCGGCTTGGGGCAGTACTTC.

This clone has only a few counts. V gene TRBV20-1 combines with J gene TRBJ1-1; a weak D match, TRBD1 (5 bases). The V gene lost 2 bases and the J gene lost 7 bases, with 8 bases spanning the gap. The CDR3 length is 11 residues. Looked up from germline, CDR1 is DFQATT and CDR2 is SNEGSKA (reference sequence). The CDR3 protein is CSARRGLEAFF. CDR3 in DNA: TGCAGTGCTAGAAGGGGTCTTGAAGCTTTCTTT.